This TCR beta chain was sequenced in a study of T-cell reconstitution after alpha-beta-depleted transplantation in children listed by TCRdb under 2016. About the full investigation: Using TCR repertoire profiling, the study quantitatively followed how T-cell immune reconstitution unfolded in children after TCRalphabeta/CD19-depleted allogeneic hematopoietic cell transplantation. What the work shows at the level of the full study, not this receptor alone: The apparently early alphabetaT-cell count recovery about two months after transplant was reportedly dependent on only several hundred rapidly expanded clones derived from non-depleted graft cells. In some patients, the high TCRbeta diversity seen at day 60 was put down to recipient T cells and intrathymic progenitors that had survived conditioning. Over the following months the frequencies of hyperexpanded clones went down, and after one year T-cell counts and TCRbeta diversity were mostly credited to newly produced T cells.

The library relied on PCR. The data were produced on an Illumina HiSeq 2500. Molecular barcoding was employed in the preparation of TCR libraries, with unique molecular identifiers being used to normalize TCRbeta repertoire quantification. The public reads were reanalyzed by TCRdb: fastp trimming at Q25, MiXCR alignment, in-frame beta chains only. Every distinct CDR3 protein forms one entry, paired with its most common genes and DNA. The sample table records around 78,000 distinct CDR3 sequences; roughly 15% of these occur just once. In total, the top ten clones hold about 26% of the sample. V sheds 4 bases and J sheds 2 bases, leaving 11 bases between their ends. The CDR3 contains 14 residues, cysteine and phenylalanine counted. Solely the CDR3 DNA is kept, with 42 bases framed from the first base. Regarding this clonotype: The clone's antigen remains unknown. No much larger clone exists at a distance of one base, and base qualities are not known.

Reading the label with the study, this specimen's treatment or condition is: allogeneic hematopoietic cell transplantation with graft depleted of TCRalphabeta T cells and CD19 B cells. The transplant recipients were children given TCRalphabeta/CD19-depleted allogeneic hematopoietic cell grafts. Recombination joined TRBV12-3 or TRBV12-4 with TRBJ2-5, and possibly TRBD1, on 6 matching bases. Sequencing was performed on PBMCs, mostly from graft donor cells, taken 180 days after TCRalphabeta/CD19-depleted stem cell transplant. The source is a male patient between 2 and 10 years old who had a stem cell transplant for acute lymphoblastic leukemia, so the T cells may come from the graft donor. The sequence in DNA is TGTGCCAGCAGTTCCCGGGACAATCAAGAGACCCAGTACTTC. Its protein is CASSSRDNQETQYF.